This entry concerns a single T cell receptor beta chain. The target antigen is unknown. This record comes from a study of cytomegalovirus exposure and HLA in healthy donors. Regarding the study as a whole: As confirmed in vitro, a few CMV-associated chains were specific for CMV antigens. Within an earlier analysis, most TCR beta V segments proved productive either about 90% or about 30% of the time. Researchers counted about 150 TCR beta chains as cytomegalovirus-associated.

This CDR3 contains 16 residues. From germline, CDR1 is SGHNT and CDR2 YYREEE (reference sequence). After removal of 6 bases from V and 4 bases from J, the junction contained 11 bases not matched to a gene. Vbeta (60) and Jbeta (13) primers were used in the PCR. TCRdb keeps only in-frame clones here, not all; method: immunoSEQ multiplex PCR. This sample has approximately 240,000 clones, with approximately 90% found just once. This TCR was recovered from a woman aged 18-30 years in good health and CMV-seronegative. Sequencing used PBMCs. V is TRBV5-4 and J is TRBJ2-2, with TRBD1 matching 8 bases. The CDR3 region is CASNSGQGIGTGELFF. As DNA, the CDR3 is TGTGCCAGCAACAGTGGACAGGGCATTGGCACCGGGGAGCTGTTTTTT.